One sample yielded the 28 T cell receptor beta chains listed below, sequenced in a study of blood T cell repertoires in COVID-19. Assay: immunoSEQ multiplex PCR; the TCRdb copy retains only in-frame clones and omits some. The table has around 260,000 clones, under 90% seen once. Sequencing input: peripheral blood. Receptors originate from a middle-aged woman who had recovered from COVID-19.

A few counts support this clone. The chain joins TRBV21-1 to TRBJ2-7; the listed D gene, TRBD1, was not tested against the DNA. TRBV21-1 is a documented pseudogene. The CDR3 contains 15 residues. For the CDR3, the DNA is TGTGCCAGCAGCAAACGGTCAGGTGGTTCCTACGAGCAGTACTTC. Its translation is CASSKRSGGSYEQYF.

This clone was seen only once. As DNA, the CDR3 is TGTGCCAGCAGTGGCGCCGGGACAGGGGATGAAAAACTGTTTTTT. Residues: CASSGAGTGDEKLFF. The chain employs TRBV28 and TRBJ1-4; TRBD1 matches 10 bases. Germline CDR1 is MDHEN and CDR2 is SYDVKM. The CDR3 consists of 15 residues. With 5 bases clipped from V and 6 bases from J, the junction kept 6 bases outside the gene matches. The whole variable domain, remainder taken from reference TRBV28 and TRBJ1-4, is DVKVTQSSRYLVKRTGEKVFLECVQDMDHENMFWYRQDPGLGLRLIYFSYDVKMKEKGDIPEGYSVSREKKERFSLILESASTNQTSMYLCASSGAGTGDEKLFFGSGTQLSVL.

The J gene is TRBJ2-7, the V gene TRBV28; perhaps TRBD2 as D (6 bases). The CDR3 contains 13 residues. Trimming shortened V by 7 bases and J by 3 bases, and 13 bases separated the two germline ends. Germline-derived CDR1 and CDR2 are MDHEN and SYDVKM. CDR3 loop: CASKRTTHYEQYF. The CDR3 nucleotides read TGTGCCAGCAAAAGGACTACGCACTACGAGCAGTACTTC.

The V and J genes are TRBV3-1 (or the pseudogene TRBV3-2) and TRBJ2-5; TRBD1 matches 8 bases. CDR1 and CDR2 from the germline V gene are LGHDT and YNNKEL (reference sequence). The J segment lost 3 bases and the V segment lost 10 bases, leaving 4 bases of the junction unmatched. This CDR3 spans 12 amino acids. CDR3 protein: CATGQGEETQYF. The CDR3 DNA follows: TGTGCCACCGGACAGGGAGAAGAGACCCAGTACTTC.

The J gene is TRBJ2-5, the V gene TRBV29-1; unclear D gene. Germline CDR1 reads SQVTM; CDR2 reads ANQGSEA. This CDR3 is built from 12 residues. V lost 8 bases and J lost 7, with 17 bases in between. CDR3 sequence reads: CSHQDGSATQYF. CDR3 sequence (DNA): TGCAGCCACCAGGATGGGTCAGCGACCCAGTACTTC.

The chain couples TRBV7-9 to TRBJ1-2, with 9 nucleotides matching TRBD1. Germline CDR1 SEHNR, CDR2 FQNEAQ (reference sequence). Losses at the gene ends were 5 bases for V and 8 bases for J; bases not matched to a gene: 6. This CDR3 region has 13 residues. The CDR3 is CASSPGQGEGYTF. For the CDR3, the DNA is TGTGCCAGCAGCCCGGGACAGGGAGAGGGCTACACCTTC.

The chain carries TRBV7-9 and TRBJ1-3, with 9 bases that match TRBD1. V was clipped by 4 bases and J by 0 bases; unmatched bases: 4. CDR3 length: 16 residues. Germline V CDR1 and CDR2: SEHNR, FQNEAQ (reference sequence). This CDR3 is CASSSMGQGSGNTIYF. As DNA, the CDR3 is TGTGCCAGCAGCTCGATGGGACAGGGCTCTGGAAACACCATATATTTT.

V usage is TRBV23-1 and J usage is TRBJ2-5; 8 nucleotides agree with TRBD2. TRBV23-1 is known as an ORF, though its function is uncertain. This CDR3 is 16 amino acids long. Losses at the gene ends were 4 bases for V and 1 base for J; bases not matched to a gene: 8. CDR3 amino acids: CASSPPAGEPQETQYF. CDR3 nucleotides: TGCGCCAGCAGTCCACCAGCGGGAGAGCCCCAAGAGACCCAGTACTTC.

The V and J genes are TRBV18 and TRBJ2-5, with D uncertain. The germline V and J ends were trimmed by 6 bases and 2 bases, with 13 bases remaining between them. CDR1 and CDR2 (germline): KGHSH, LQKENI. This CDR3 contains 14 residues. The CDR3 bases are TGTGCCAGCTCGCCATATGGCCGTCAAGAGACCCAGTACTTC. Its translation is CASSPYGRQETQYF.

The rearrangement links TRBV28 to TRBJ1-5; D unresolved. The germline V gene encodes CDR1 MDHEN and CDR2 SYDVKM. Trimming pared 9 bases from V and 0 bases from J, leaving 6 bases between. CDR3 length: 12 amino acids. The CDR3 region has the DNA TGTGCCAGTACCTATAGCAATCAGCCCCAGCATTTT. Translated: CASTYSNQPQHF.

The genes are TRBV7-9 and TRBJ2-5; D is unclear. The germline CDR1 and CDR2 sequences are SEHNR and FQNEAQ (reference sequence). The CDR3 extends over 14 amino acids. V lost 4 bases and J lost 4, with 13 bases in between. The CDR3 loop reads CASSSSGIGETQYF. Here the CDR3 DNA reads TGTGCCAGCAGCTCCTCAGGAATCGGAGAGACCCAGTACTTC. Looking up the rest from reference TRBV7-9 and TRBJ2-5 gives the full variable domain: DTGVSQNPRHKITKRGQNVTFRCDPISEHNRLYWYRQTLGQGPEFLTYFQNEAQLEKSRLLSDRFSAERPKGSFSTLEIQRTEQGDSAMYLCASSSSGIGETQYFGPGTRLLVL.

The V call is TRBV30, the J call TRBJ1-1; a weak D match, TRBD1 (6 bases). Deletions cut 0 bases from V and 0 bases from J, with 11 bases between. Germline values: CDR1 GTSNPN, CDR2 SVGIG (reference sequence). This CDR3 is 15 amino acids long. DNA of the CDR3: TGTGCCTGGAGTGTACATACAGGGATGAACACTGAAGCTTTCTTT. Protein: CAWSVHTGMNTEAFF.

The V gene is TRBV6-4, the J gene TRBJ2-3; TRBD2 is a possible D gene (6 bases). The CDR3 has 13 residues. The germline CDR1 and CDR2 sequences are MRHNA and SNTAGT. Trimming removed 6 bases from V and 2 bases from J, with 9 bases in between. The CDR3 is CASSGSDTDTQYF. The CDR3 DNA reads TGTGCCAGCAGCGGGAGCGACACAGATACGCAGTATTTT.

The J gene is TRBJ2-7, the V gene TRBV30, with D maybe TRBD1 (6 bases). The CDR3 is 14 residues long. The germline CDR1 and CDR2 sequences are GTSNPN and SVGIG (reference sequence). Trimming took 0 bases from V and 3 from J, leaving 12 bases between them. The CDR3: CAWSVGGSDYEQYF. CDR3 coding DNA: TGTGCCTGGAGTGTTGGGGGCTCCGACTACGAGCAGTACTTC. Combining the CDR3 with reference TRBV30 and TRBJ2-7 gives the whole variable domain SQTIHQWPATLVQPVGSPLSLECTVEGTSNPNLYWYRQAAGRGLQLLFYSVGIGQISSEVPQNLSASRPQDRQFILSSKKLLLSDSGFYLCAWSVGGSDYEQYFGPGTRLTVT.

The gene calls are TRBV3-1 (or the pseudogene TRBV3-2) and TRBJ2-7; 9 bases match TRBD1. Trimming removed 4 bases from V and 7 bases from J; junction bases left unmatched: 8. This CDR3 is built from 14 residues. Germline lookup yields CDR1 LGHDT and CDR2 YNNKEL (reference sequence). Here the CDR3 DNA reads TGTGCCAGCAGCCCCCGGGACAGGGTGGGGGAGCAGTACTTC. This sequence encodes CASSPRDRVGEQYF.

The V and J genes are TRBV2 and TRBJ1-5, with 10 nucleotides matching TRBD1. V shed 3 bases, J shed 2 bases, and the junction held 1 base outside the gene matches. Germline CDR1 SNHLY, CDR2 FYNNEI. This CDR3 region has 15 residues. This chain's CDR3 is CASSEGTGGNQPQHF. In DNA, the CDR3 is TGTGCCAGCAGTGAGGGGACAGGGGGCAATCAGCCCCAGCATTTT. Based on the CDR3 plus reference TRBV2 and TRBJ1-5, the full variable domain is EPEVTQTPSHQVTQMGQEVILRCVPISNHLYFYWYRQILGQKVEFLVSFYNNEISEKSEIFDDQFSVERPDGSNFTLKIRSTKLEDSAMYFCASSEGTGGNQPQHFGDGTRLSIL.

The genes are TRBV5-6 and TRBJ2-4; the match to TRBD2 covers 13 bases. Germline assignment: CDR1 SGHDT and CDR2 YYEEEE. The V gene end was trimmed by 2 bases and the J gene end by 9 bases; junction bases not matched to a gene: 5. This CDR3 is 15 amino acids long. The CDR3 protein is CASSLLAGGPSIQYF. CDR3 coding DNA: TGTGCCAGCAGCTTACTAGCGGGAGGGCCGAGCATTCAGTACTTC.

Here the CDR3 DNA reads TGTGCGGTAGGCACTGGCGGTCAAGAAAAACTGTTTTTT. Its protein is CAVGTGGQEKLFF. V gene TRBV30 combines with J gene TRBJ1-4; D unresolved. Germline values: CDR1 GTSNPN, CDR2 SVGIG (reference sequence). This CDR3 is 13 amino acids long.

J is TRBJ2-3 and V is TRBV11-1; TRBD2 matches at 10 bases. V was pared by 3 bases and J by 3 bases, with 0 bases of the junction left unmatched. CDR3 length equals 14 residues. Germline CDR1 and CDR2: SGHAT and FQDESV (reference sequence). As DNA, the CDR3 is TGTGCCAGCAGCTTTAGCGGGAGGACAGATACGCAGTATTTT. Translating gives CASSFSGRTDTQYF.

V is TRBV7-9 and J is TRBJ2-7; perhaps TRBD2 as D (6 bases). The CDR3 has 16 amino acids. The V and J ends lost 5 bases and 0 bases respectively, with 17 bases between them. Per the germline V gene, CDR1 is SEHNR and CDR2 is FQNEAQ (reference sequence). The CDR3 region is CASSPIGAEGSYEQYF. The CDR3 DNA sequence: TGTGCCAGCAGCCCCATAGGGGCGGAGGGCTCCTACGAGCAGTACTTC.

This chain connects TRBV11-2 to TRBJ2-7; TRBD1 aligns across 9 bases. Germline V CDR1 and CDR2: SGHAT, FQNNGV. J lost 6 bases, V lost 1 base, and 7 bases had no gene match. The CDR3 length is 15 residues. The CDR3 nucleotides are TGTGCCAGCAGCTTAGCCCCGGGACAGGGTTCCGAGCAGTACTTC. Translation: CASSLAPGQGSEQYF. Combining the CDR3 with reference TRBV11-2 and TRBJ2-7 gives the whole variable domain EAGVAQSPRYKIIEKRQSVAFWCNPISGHATLYWYQQILGQGPKLLIQFQNNGVVDDSQLPKDRFSAERLKGVDSTLKIQPAKLEDSAVYLCASSLAPGQGSEQYFGPGTRLTVT.

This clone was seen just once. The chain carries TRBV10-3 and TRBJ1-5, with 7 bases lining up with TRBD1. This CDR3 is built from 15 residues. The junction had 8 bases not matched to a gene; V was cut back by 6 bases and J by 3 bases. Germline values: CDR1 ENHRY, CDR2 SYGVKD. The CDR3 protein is CAIRAGTENNQPQHF. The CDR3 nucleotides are TGTGCCATCAGGGCCGGGACAGAGAACAATCAGCCCCAGCATTTT.

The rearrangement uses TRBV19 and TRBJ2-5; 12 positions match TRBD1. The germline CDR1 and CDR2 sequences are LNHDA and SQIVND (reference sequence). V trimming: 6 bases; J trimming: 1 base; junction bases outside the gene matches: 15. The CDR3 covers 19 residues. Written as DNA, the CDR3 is TGTGCCAGTAGAGGGACAGGGGGCCCCTGGACTAGCGCCCAAGAGACCCAGTACTTC. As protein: CASRGTGGPWTSAQETQYF.

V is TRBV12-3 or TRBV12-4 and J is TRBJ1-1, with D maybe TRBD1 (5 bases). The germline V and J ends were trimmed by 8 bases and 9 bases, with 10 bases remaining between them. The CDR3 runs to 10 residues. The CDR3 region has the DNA TGTGCCAGCGCAGGGAAGAAAGCTTTCTTT. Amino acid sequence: CASAGKKAFF.

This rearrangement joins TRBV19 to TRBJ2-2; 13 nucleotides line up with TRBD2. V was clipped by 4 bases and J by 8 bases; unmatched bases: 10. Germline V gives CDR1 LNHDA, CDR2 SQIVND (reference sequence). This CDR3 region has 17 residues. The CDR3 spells CASSTRGLAGVIGELFF. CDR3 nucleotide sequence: TGTGCCAGTAGTACCCGAGGACTAGCGGGAGTCATTGGGGAGCTGTTTTTT.

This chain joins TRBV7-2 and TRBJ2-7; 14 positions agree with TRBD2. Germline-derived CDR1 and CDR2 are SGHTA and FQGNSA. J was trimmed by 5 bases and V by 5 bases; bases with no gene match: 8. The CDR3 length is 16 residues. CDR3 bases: TGTGCCAGCAGCCCGGAGGGACTAGCGGGAGTCGACGAGCAGTACTTC. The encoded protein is CASSPEGLAGVDEQYF. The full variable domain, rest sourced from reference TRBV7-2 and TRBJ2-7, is GAGVSQSPSNKVTEKGKDVELRCDPISGHTALYWYRQSLGQGLEFLIYFQGNSAPDKSGLPSDRFSAERTGGSVSTLTIQRTQQEDSAVYLCASSPEGLAGVDEQYFGPGTRLTVT.

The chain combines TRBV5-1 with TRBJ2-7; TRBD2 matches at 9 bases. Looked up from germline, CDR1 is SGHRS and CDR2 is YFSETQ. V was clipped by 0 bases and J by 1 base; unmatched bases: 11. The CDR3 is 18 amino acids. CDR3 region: CASSLGVAGAFQSYEQYF. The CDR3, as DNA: TGCGCCAGCAGCTTGGGGGTAGCGGGAGCGTTCCAGTCCTACGAGCAGTACTTC.

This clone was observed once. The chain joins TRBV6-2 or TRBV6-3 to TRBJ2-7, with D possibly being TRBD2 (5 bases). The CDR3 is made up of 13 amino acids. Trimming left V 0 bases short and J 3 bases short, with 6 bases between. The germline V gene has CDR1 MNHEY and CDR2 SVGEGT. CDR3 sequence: CASSYSAGYEQYF. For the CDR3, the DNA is TGTGCCAGCAGTTACTCTGCGGGCTACGAGCAGTACTTC.